The 18 T cell receptor beta chains listed next were all sequenced from one sample in a study of cytomegalovirus exposure and HLA in healthy donors. The method was immunoSEQ multiplex PCR; TCRdb's version includes in-frame clones alone and lacks a portion of them. The sample yields over 200,000 clones, over 65% seen once. The sample was PBMCs. These receptors originate from a woman under 30 in good health and CMV-seronegative.

The chain employs TRBV2 and TRBJ1-5; no reliable D call. V shed 1 base and J shed 3 bases, with 4 bases lying between them. Germline V gene data show CDR1 as SNHLY and CDR2 as FYNNEI. The CDR3 is made up of 13 amino acids. CDR3 residues: CASSEEVNQPQHF. In DNA, the CDR3 is TGTGCCAGCAGTGAAGAGGTCAATCAGCCCCAGCATTTT.

The chain recombines TRBV6-1 with TRBJ1-2; 7 nucleotides line up with TRBD1. The V gene end was trimmed by 5 bases and the J gene end by 8 bases; junction bases not matched to a gene: 8. This CDR3 region has 13 residues. Germline CDR1 is MNHNS and CDR2 is SASEGT. The CDR3 loop reads CASSTQGLGGYTF. In nucleotides, the CDR3 is TGTGCCAGCAGTACACAGGGGTTAGGAGGCTACACCTTC.

The sample holds one count of this clone. The chain couples TRBV5-4 to TRBJ1-5, with TRBD1 matching 7 bases. Germline V gene data show CDR1 as SGHNT and CDR2 as YYREEE (reference sequence). Germline trimming cut 2 bases from V and 6 bases from J; bases unmatched to any gene: 5. The CDR3 is made up of 14 amino acids. This CDR3 is CASSFDRAVQPQHF. The CDR3 nucleotides read TGTGCCAGCAGCTTCGACAGGGCAGTTCAGCCCCAGCATTTT.

The chain has TRBV28 and TRBJ2-1; D remains unclear. The CDR3 is 15 amino acids. Trimming took 4 bases from V and 2 from J, leaving 12 bases between them. The germline V gene has CDR1 MDHEN and CDR2 SYDVKM. DNA of the CDR3: TGTGCCAGCAGTTCCTTTTCAGGAGCCTACAATGAGCAGTTCTTC. It codes for CASSSFSGAYNEQFF. Together with reference TRBV28 and TRBJ2-1, the CDR3 gives the full variable domain: DVKVTQSSRYLVKRTGEKVFLECVQDMDHENMFWYRQDPGLGLRLIYFSYDVKMKEKGDIPEGYSVSREKKERFSLILESASTNQTSMYLCASSSFSGAYNEQFFGPGTRLTVL.

This chain uses TRBV25-1 with TRBJ2-3; the D gene is possibly TRBD2 (5 bases). This CDR3 has 16 residues. V was pared by 4 bases and J by 0 bases, with 14 bases between. From germline, CDR1 is MGHDK and CDR2 SYGVNS. In DNA form, the CDR3 reads TGTGCCAGCAGTGGAGGACTTAATACTAGCACAGATACGCAGTATTTT. This gives the protein CASSGGLNTSTDTQYF.

The V and J genes are TRBV2 and TRBJ1-5, with D unresolved. Per germline, CDR1 SNHLY and CDR2 FYNNEI. There are 15 residues in the CDR3. The V end was cut by 4 bases, the J end by 1 base, with 11 bases between. CDR3 coding DNA: TGTGCCAGCAGTGCGAATGGCGGGAGCAATCAGCCCCAGCATTTT. It yields the protein CASSANGGSNQPQHF.

The V gene is TRBV30, the J gene TRBJ2-7; D is undetermined. Germline assignment: CDR1 GTSNPN and CDR2 SVGIG (reference sequence). Deletions cut 3 bases from V and 6 bases from J, with 12 bases between. This CDR3 is built from 12 residues. This CDR3 reads CAWRNPPSEQYF. Written as DNA, the CDR3 is TGTGCCTGGAGAAACCCCCCGTCCGAGCAGTACTTC.

This clone was counted many times. The chain links TRBV18 to TRBJ1-5; unclear D gene. Trimming left V 2 bases short and J 5 bases short, with 7 bases between. Germline V gives CDR1 KGHSH, CDR2 LQKENI. This CDR3 region has 13 residues. In DNA, the CDR3 is TGTGCCAGCTCACCAGCAATGGATCAGCCCCAGCATTTT. The encoded protein is CASSPAMDQPQHF.

The CDR3 coding sequence is TGTGCCAGCAGTGGAGTCGGCAGGAGTGTTGAAGCTTTCTTT. It translates to CASSGVGRSVEAFF. The V gene is TRBV25-1, the J gene TRBJ1-1; D remains unclear. With 4 bases removed from V and 7 bases from J, the gap between germline ends came to 16 bases. This CDR3 spans 14 amino acids. The germline CDR1 and CDR2 sequences are MGHDK and SYGVNS.

This chain joins TRBV27 and TRBJ2-1; D unresolved. The CDR3 has 15 residues. V lost 6 bases and J lost 0, with 12 bases in between. Germline V lookup: CDR1 MNHEY, CDR2 SMNVEV (reference sequence). The CDR3 DNA follows: TGTGCCAGCAGGGCGGCGACAAGCTCCTACAATGAGCAGTTCTTC. As protein: CASRAATSSYNEQFF.

The gene calls are TRBV30 and TRBJ1-1, with D hard to call. The CDR3 runs 14 residues. V gave up 4 bases and J gave up 3 bases, with 15 bases separating them. Germline V lookup: CDR1 GTSNPN, CDR2 SVGIG (reference sequence). In DNA, the CDR3 is TGTGCCTGGACCAAGTTGACAATGGACACTGAAGCTTTCTTT. It specifies CAWTKLTMDTEAFF.

The rearrangement links TRBV5-8 to TRBJ2-2, with D hard to call. The CDR3 sequence is 13 residues long. CDR1 is SGHTS, CDR2 YDEGEE, per germline. Trimming cost V 4 bases and J 4 bases, with 8 bases left between them. The CDR3 nucleotides read TGTGCCAGCAGCGGATGGGGCACCGGGGAGCTGTTTTTT. Protein sequence: CASSGWGTGELFF.

J is TRBJ2-1 and V is TRBV7-6; TRBD2 matches at 8 bases. J lost 2 bases, V lost 1 base, and 4 bases had no gene match. Looked up from germline, CDR1 is SGHVS and CDR2 is FNYEAQ. The CDR3 spans 16 residues. The CDR3 nucleotides read TGTGCCAGCAGCTTAGAACTAGCGGTGGCCTACAATGAGCAGTTCTTC. It specifies CASSLELAVAYNEQFF.

The chain carries TRBV2 and TRBJ2-7; the match to TRBD1 covers 9 bases. The ends lost 3 bases at V and 5 bases at J; junction bases unmatched: 5. This CDR3 region has 14 residues. Germline CDR1 is SNHLY and CDR2 is FYNNEI. CDR3 DNA: TGTGCCAGCAGTGAGGGGACAGGGTACCACGAGCAGTACTTC. This encodes CASSEGTGYHEQYF.

This rearrangement joins TRBV28 to TRBJ2-2; possibly TRBD2 for D (6 bases). Germline CDR1 MDHEN, CDR2 SYDVKM. The CDR3 runs to 18 residues. Trimming removed 5 bases at V and 3 bases at J, with 22 bases between. CDR3 amino acids: CASSPHVLGLLHTGELFF. In DNA, the CDR3 is TGTGCCAGCAGTCCCCATGTCTTGGGACTCCTACACACCGGGGAGCTGTTTTTT.

J is TRBJ2-7 and V is TRBV14; D gene unclear. V lost 2 bases to trimming and J lost 6 bases, with 8 bases between them. The CDR3 covers 12 residues. Germline assignment: CDR1 SGHDN and CDR2 FVKESK. CDR3 in amino acids: CASSQSRVEQYF. CDR3 DNA sequence: TGTGCCAGCAGCCAATCAAGGGTCGAGCAGTACTTC.

This clone has just a few counts. The chain links TRBV19 to TRBJ2-3; D call uncertain. This CDR3 is built from 14 residues. Germline V gene lookup returns CDR1 LNHDA and CDR2 SQIVND (reference sequence). V was pared by 6 bases and J by 2 bases, with 12 bases between. As DNA, the CDR3 is TGTGCCAGTAGCCTTGACACAACCACAGATACGCAGTATTTT. Encoded protein: CASSLDTTTDTQYF.

J is TRBJ2-1 and V is TRBV7-3, with 11 bases that match TRBD2. CDR1 is SGHTA, CDR2 FQGTGA, per germline. V gave up 5 bases and J gave up 2 bases; unmatched junction bases: 5. This CDR3 has 16 residues. CDR3 residues: CASSSLAGGAYNEQFF. DNA of the CDR3: TGTGCCAGCAGCAGCCTAGCGGGGGGCGCCTACAATGAGCAGTTCTTC. Full variable domain (missing parts from reference TRBV7-3 and TRBJ2-1): GAGVSQTPSNKVTEKGKYVELRCDPISGHTALYWYRQSLGQGPEFLIYFQGTGAADDSGLPNDRFFAVRPEGSVSTLKIQRTERGDSAVYLCASSSLAGGAYNEQFFGPGTRLTVL.